This TCR beta chain appears in the sequencing data of a study of T-cell reconstitution after alpha-beta-depleted transplantation in children. Study-level points and caveats: When one year had passed after transplant, most T-cell counts and diversity came from newly produced T cells. Surviving recipient cells, namely T cells and thymic progenitors, were the source of high day-60 TCRbeta diversity in some patients. Alpha-beta T cells present about two months after transplant were reported to originate from several hundred expanded graft clones.

For TCRbeta, the library was prepared with unique molecular identifiers. TCRdb itself ran the PCR reads through MiXCR, one entry per CDR3 protein. This table has approximately 980,000 distinct CDR3 sequences, about 31% appearing once. Trimming removed 2 bases at V and 0 bases at J, with 4 bases between. Germline values: CDR1 DFQATT, CDR2 SNEGSKA (reference sequence). CDR3 size: 12 residues. This clonotype came up a few times. Antigen unknown. The sequences come from PBMCs, mostly from graft donor cells, collected 360 days after TCRalphabeta/CD19-depleted stem cell transplant. The TCR sequence derives from a boy under three years old who had a stem cell transplant for SCID, so the T cells may come from the graft donor. The chain carries TRBV20-1 and TRBJ2-5, with D uncertain. CDR3 sequence (DNA): TGCAGTGCTAGACTTTACCAAGAGACCCAGTACTTC. This translates into CSARLYQETQYF.